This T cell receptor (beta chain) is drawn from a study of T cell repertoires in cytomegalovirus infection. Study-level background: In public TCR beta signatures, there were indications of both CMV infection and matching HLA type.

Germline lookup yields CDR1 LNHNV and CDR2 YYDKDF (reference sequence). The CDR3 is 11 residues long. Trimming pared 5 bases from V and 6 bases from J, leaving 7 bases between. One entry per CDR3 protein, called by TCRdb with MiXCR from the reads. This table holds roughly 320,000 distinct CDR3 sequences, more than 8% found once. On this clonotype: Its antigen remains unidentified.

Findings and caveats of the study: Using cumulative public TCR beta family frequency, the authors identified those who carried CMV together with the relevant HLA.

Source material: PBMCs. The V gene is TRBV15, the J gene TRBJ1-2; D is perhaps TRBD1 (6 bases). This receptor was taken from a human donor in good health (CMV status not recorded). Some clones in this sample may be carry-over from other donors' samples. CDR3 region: CATSAGDGYTF. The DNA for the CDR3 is TGTGCCACCAGCGCAGGGGATGGCTACACCTTC.